The TCR beta chain described here comes from a study of blood T cell repertoires in COVID-19. Study information: Samples taken during acute and convalescent COVID-19 were collected in the United States, Italy and Spain. Nucleic acid was either cDNA or gDNA, and it came from T cells, B-cell-depleted T cells, or PBMCs.

Original processing methods: Amplification from reference gene primers served as the basis for estimated nucleated cell counts. Profiled with immunoSEQ multiplex PCR; TCRdb holds only in-frame clones, not every one. D and trimming come from the DNA, and the V and J calls and clone size come from that table. The sample lists about 160,000 clones; approximately 84% were seen once. V was clipped by 3 bases and J by 5 bases; unmatched bases: 6. Germline CDR1 KGHSH, CDR2 LQKENI. CDR3 length: 17 residues. Sequences were obtained from peripheral blood. The receptor was isolated from a woman at least 80 years old with acute or convalescent COVID-19. The V gene is TRBV18, the J gene TRBJ2-1; 14 bases fit TRBD2. Here the CDR3 reads CASSPGLAGVRDNEQFF. CDR3 coding DNA: TGTGCCAGCTCACCGGGACTAGCGGGAGTTCGCGACAATGAGCAGTTCTTC.